The text below deals with one T cell receptor (beta chain). Its antigen is unknown. No much larger clone is present one base from it, and per-base qualities are unavailable. The record originates from a study of regulatory T cells in long-lasting Graves disease (dated by TCRdb to about 2021). Looking at the study overall: To count as having persistent Graves' disease, a patient had to have received antithyroid drug treatment for over 5 years with TSH receptor autoantibodies remaining persistently positive. Patients with persistent Graves' disease were compared with patients with newly diagnosed Graves' disease using TCR sequencing and RNA sequencing of peripheral blood. TCR sequencing covered some 13 persistent and 20 or so newly diagnosed Graves' disease patients, about 35 samples in total. In the clinical cohort, patients with persistent Graves' disease had used antithyroid drugs for an average of around ten years. The study took place in China and was registered as a clinical trial.

Between the V and J ends, shortened by 2 bases and 2 bases respectively, the junction contains 14 bases. According to the germline V gene (reference sequence), CDR1 reads GTSNPN and CDR2 reads SVGIG. The CDR3, from cysteine to phenylalanine, totals 15 residues. Just CDR3 DNA is preserved here, 45 bases in frame from base 1. The paper as a whole reports these results and caveats: The authors noted that the small sample size was a limitation that may lower accuracy. Compared with newly diagnosed patients, patients with persistent Graves' disease had lower TCR Shannon entropy and fewer highly expanded clones, which suggests clonal expansion. Because the primary lesion, thyroid tissue, could not be accessed, the study looked at peripheral blood alone. A larger number of public clonotypes was shared among persistent patients (more than 2,500) than among newly diagnosed patients (about 990). Only the TCR beta chain was sequenced and analyzed. Persistent disease showed preferential use of TRBV28, TRBJ1-2 and TRBJ2-5, whereas newly diagnosed disease favored TRBV20-1 and TRBJ2-1.

Library creation used multiplex PCR. The instrument was an Illumina HiSeq 4000. iRepertoire HTBI primers and Arm-PCR amplification of CDR3 regions were used to construct TCR beta libraries. Before sequencing, the PCR products went through gel purification. In the authors' own workflow: A total of fewer than 80 TRBV and about 13 TRBJ segments were identified across samples and were used for gene usage analysis of CDR3 amino acid clonotypes. COPE and FqMerger were used to merge the filtered high-quality paired reads into contigs. BLAST was used to align contigs to IMGT TRBV, TRBD and TRBJ reference genes, and CDR3 was defined according to IMGT. Highly expanded clones were defined as clonotypes with a frequency above 0.1%. Shannon entropy was used to measure repertoire diversity, and the Gini coefficient was used to measure V-J evenness. A clonotype was considered public if more than one individual shared it. TCRdb applied fastp at Q25 and MiXCR to the public reads, then kept only in-frame beta chains. Identical CDR3 protein sequences are pooled into one entry, listed with their most common genes and DNA. TCRdb, not the original authors, processed these V and J calls. This sample is represented by 600,000 to 800,000 distinct CDR3 sequences; about 30% of them were singletons. The top ten constitute 35% to 55% of the sample.

What the time point label conveys for this sample: persistent/refractory GD, antithyroid drugs over 5 years with positive TRAb. For both TCR sequencing and RNA sequencing, RNA was extracted from PBMCs using TRIzol. Graves' disease was diagnosed according to American Thyroid Association guidelines. Patients for the study were recruited at an endocrinology department in Xi'an, China. Each patient gave around 9 milliliters of peripheral blood, collected in an EDTA anticoagulant tube. Ficoll Paque Plus density gradient separation was used to isolate PBMCs, and no further T cell sorting was done. RNA quality was checked with an Agilent 2100 Bioanalyzer and agarose gel, and concentration with a NanoDrop 2000.

The TCR comes from a female donor with Graves disease. This chain joins TRBV30 to TRBJ2-3; the D gene is possibly TRBD1 or TRBD2, each agreeing over 5 bases. This specimen consisted of peripheral blood mononuclear cells (PBMCs), obtained when the disease was refractory, from a patient treated with antithyroid drugs. The DNA sequence is TGTGCCTGGAGTAAGGGAATGGGGGACACAGATACGCAGTATTTT. Its translation is CAWSKGMGDTDTQYF.